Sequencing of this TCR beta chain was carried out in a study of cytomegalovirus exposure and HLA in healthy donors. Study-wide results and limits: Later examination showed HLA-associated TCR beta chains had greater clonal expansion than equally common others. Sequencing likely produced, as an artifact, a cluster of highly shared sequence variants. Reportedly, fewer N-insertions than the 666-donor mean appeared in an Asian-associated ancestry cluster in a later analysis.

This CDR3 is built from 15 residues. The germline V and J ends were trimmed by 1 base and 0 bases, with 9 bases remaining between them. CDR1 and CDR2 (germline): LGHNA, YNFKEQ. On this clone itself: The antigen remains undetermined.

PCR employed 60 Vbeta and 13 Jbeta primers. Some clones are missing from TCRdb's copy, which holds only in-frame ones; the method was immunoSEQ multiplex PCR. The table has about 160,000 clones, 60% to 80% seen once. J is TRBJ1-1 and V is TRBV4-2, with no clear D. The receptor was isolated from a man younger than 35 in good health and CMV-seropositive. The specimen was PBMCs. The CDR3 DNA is TGTGCCAGCAGCCAAGGACATCCGATGAACACTGAAGCTTTCTTT. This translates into CASSQGHPMNTEAFF.